This T cell receptor beta chain is drawn from a study of cytomegalovirus exposure and HLA in healthy donors. The PCR used 60 Vbeta and 13 Jbeta primers. Using immunoSEQ multiplex PCR, the repertoire was profiled, and TCRdb retains in-frame clones only, with some absent. The data show 85,000 to 100,000 clones, about three quarters seen once. This CDR3 has 15 amino acids. V lost 8 bases and J lost 7; bases outside the gene matches: 9. Germline values: CDR1 MGHDK, CDR2 SYGVNS. This receptor was identified in a human donor in good health. This chain connects TRBV25-1 to TRBJ2-1; 12 bases line up with TRBD2. Sequencing used PBMCs. The CDR3 DNA sequence: TGTGCCAGCGACACGCTAGCGGGGGGGCTGAATGAGCAGTTCTTC. This encodes CASDTLAGGLNEQFF.